This T cell receptor beta chain comes out of a study of cytomegalovirus exposure and HLA in healthy donors. The overall study: Of the donors genotyped, 398 in all, around 77% fell in the Caucasian-associated ancestry cluster.

Worth noting for this clone: As yet, its antigen is unknown.

This CDR3 is built from 17 residues. Germline V lookup: CDR1 SGHTA, CDR2 FQGNSA. V lost 3 bases, J lost 0 bases, and 2 bases stayed unmatched. With 60 Vbeta and 13 Jbeta primers, the PCR was carried out. Method: immunoSEQ multiplex PCR; TCRdb's copy keeps in-frame clones and lacks some. The listing contains about 130,000 clones. General study findings and limits: When analyzed later, the rates of TCR association showed variation by HLA locus, with DRB1 the most and HLA-C the fewest. An analysis done earlier found most TCR beta V segments productive about 90% or about 30% of the time.

The receptor comes from a woman in her 40s in good health and CMV-seronegative. The V gene is TRBV7-2, the J gene TRBJ2-1; TRBD2 matches 13 bases. Sequenced sample: PBMCs. The CDR3 DNA reads as TGTGCCAGCAGCTTGACTAGCGGGGGGAGCTCCTACAATGAGCAGTTCTTC. It encodes CASSLTSGGSSYNEQFF.